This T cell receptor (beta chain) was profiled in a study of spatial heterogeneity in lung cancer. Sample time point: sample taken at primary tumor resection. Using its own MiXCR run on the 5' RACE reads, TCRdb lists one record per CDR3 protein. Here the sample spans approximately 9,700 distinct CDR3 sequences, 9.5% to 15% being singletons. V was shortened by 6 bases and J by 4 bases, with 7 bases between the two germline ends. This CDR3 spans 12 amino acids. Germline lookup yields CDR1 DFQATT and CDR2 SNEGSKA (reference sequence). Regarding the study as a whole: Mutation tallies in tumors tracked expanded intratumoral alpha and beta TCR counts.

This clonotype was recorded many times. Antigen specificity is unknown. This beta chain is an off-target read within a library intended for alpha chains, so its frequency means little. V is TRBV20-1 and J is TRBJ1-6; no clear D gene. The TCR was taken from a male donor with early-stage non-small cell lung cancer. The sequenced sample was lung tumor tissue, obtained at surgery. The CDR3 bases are TGCAGTGCAAGCCCTTATAATTCACCCCTCCACTTT. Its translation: CSASPYNSPLHF.